There are a few counts of the clone carrying this T cell receptor (beta chain). The antigen is unknown. These data originate in a study of CD8 T cells in ankylosing spondylitis. Broader study findings: Researchers reportedly found disease-linked clones significantly enriched in matched ankylosing spondylitis synovial fluid. The disease-linked clones had a CD8+ phenotype and low blood frequencies. A motif in TCR beta, a set of 8 or 9 highly homologous variants, appeared characteristic of ankylosing spondylitis blood.

Making use of molecular barcodes, quantitative 5'-RACE generated TCR beta libraries. One entry per CDR3 protein results from TCRdb running MiXCR on the 5' RACE reads. The data contain under 550,000 distinct CDR3 sequences, 25% to 30% of them singletons. The receptor was derived from a male donor with ankylosing spondylitis. What was sequenced was blood, either unsorted or a sorted T cell fraction (not recorded which).

CDR3 protein: CASSFGQGVGGYTF. DNA for the CDR3: TGTGCCAGCAGCTTCGGACAGGGGGTCGGAGGCTACACCTTC. The rearrangement links TRBV11-2 to TRBJ1-2; 10 positions agree with TRBD1. CDR3 length equals 14 residues. The trim removed 3 bases at V and 8 bases at J, leaving 6 bases unmatched. Germline values: CDR1 SGHAT, CDR2 FQNNGV.